Sequencing of this T cell receptor (beta chain) was carried out in a study of cytomegalovirus exposure and HLA in healthy donors. On the study more broadly: Some 180 million T cells yielded more than 90 million unique TCR beta sequences in earlier analysis. Overall study results and limits: The authors later found TCR association rates varying by HLA locus, with DRB1 most and HLA-C fewest. Researchers reported in a later analysis that common viral pathogens appeared linked to several top clusters. CMV serostatus stood as the only immune exposure information on hand.

Amplification used 60 Vbeta primers and 13 Jbeta primers. Assay used: immunoSEQ multiplex PCR; TCRdb lists only in-frame clones, some missing. The sample yields roughly 130,000 clones, around 80% seen once. As for this clone: What it binds is not known.

Per germline, CDR1 KGHSH and CDR2 LQKENI. There are 12 residues in the CDR3. Trimming stripped 8 bases from V and 3 bases from J, with 7 bases between. The J gene is TRBJ1-4, the V gene TRBV18, with D uncertain. The sequence derives from a woman in her forties or fifties in good health and CMV-seropositive. The sample consisted of PBMCs. The CDR3 spells CASRQSNEKLFF. CDR3 coding DNA: TGTGCCAGCCGACAATCTAATGAAAAACTGTTTTTT.